These 8 T cell receptor beta chains came from one sample sequenced in a study of blood T cell repertoires in COVID-19. Method: immunoSEQ multiplex PCR; TCRdb's copy keeps in-frame clones and lacks some. The data contain around 68,000 clones, under 85% of them singletons. Sequenced sample: peripheral blood. The receptor set was obtained from a woman in her 50s with acute or convalescent COVID-19.

The rearrangement uses TRBV28 and TRBJ2-3; TRBD2 might be the D (6 bases). The length of the CDR3 is 15 residues. Trimming pared 4 bases from V and 3 bases from J, leaving 14 bases between. In germline, CDR1 is MDHEN, CDR2 SYDVKM. CDR3 bases: TGTGCCAGCAGTTCCCCACCGGGACTTACAGATACGCAGTATTTT. Its protein is CASSSPPGLTDTQYF.

The J gene is TRBJ1-1, the V gene TRBV18; possible D gene TRBD1, 6 bases. Looked up from germline, CDR1 is KGHSH and CDR2 is LQKENI. V was pared by 0 bases and J by 2 bases, with 10 bases between. The CDR3 runs 15 residues. For the CDR3, the DNA is TGTGCCAGCTCACCACCGTCGGGGGGCAACACTGAAGCTTTCTTT. Its protein is CASSPPSGGNTEAFF.

V usage is TRBV18 and J usage is TRBJ2-5; 12 bases agree with TRBD2. Germline loops: CDR1 KGHSH, CDR2 LQKENI. This CDR3 is built from 15 residues. With 6 bases clipped from V and 0 bases from J, the junction kept 2 bases outside the gene matches. The CDR3 is CASSRTSGNQETQYF. CDR3 coding DNA: TGTGCCAGCTCGCGGACTAGCGGGAACCAAGAGACCCAGTACTTC.

There are a few counts of this clone. This rearrangement joins TRBV5-4 to TRBJ1-2, with TRBD1 as a possible D gene (5 bases). The germline V and J ends were trimmed by 1 base and 8 bases, with 12 bases remaining between them. This CDR3 contains 13 residues. The germline CDR1 and CDR2 sequences are SGHNT and YYREEE (reference sequence). This CDR3 is CASSLQGSPGYTF. The CDR3 nucleotides read TGTGCCAGCAGCTTGCAGGGATCCCCCGGCTACACCTTC.

The V and J genes are TRBV28 and TRBJ1-2, with a weak D call TRBD1 (5 bases). CDR1 MDHEN and CDR2 SYDVKM come from the germline V gene. The CDR3 consists of 12 residues. Trimming took 8 bases from V and 4 from J, leaving 11 bases between them. This CDR3 is CASGGGTYGYTF. The CDR3 DNA follows: TGTGCCAGCGGTGGGGGGACCTATGGCTACACCTTC.

The rearrangement uses TRBV27 and TRBJ1-5; no clear D. This CDR3 has 15 residues. Germline CDR1 is MNHEY and CDR2 is SMNVEV (reference sequence). The ends were cut back, 8 bases at V and 0 bases at J, with 14 bases in the middle. CDR3 in DNA: TGTGCCAGCGGACTGACACCGCATAGCAATCAGCCCCAGCATTTT. As protein: CASGLTPHSNQPQHF.

The chain employs TRBV18 and TRBJ2-1; D remains ambiguous. The CDR3 sequence is 17 residues long. Trimming took off 0 bases at V and 0 bases at J, with 12 bases between the two ends. CDR1 and CDR2 (germline): KGHSH, LQKENI. The CDR3 spells CASSPPIVGYSYNEQFF. The CDR3 DNA reads as TGTGCCAGCTCACCACCGATTGTCGGGTACTCCTACAATGAGCAGTTCTTC.

This clone was found a few times. The chain combines TRBV7-2 with TRBJ2-1, with TRBD2 as a possible D gene (6 bases). The germline V gene has CDR1 SGHTA and CDR2 FQGNSA. The CDR3 is 15 residues long. Trimming stripped 1 base from V and 7 bases from J, with 14 bases between. The CDR3 coding sequence is TGTGCCAGCAGCTTAGGACTGGTAGGAGGGAATGAGCAGTTCTTC. Its protein is CASSLGLVGGNEQFF.